These T cell receptor beta chains were read from a single sample in a study of T-cell memory formation after mild COVID-19. TCRdb used MiXCR to reprocess the 5' RACE reads, holding one entry per CDR3 protein. Here the sample spans some 49,000 distinct CDR3 sequences, roughly 27% being singletons. What was sequenced was PBMCs or a T cell subset sorted from them (not recorded which). Receptor source: a man aged 18 to 30 who had mild COVID-19 (a few samples of this study predate the infection). Cell type and time point are not known. The CDR3 runs from the conserved cysteine through the conserved F or W.

V: TRBV6-5; J: TRBJ2-1; CDR3: CASSYDAGGPNEQFF
V: TRBV6-2/TRBV6-3; J: TRBJ1-1; CDR3: CASSYSQVSGNTEAFF
V: TRBV4-1; J: TRBJ1-5; CDR3: CASSQRWVSNQPQHF
V: TRBV21-1; J: TRBJ1-3; CDR3: CASRSDRKGGNTIYF
V: TRBV9; J: TRBJ1-5; CDR3: CASSLILGIYSNQPQHF
V: TRBV11-2; J: TRBJ2-7; CDR3: CASSARRSGTYEQYF
V: TRBV5-5; J: TRBJ1-1; CDR3: CASSFDTSGAFF
V: TRBV5-1; J: TRBJ2-3; CDR3: CASRSRPTGTETSTDTQYF
V: TRBV3-2; J: TRBJ1-5; CDR3: CASSGSRRDQPQHF
V: TRBV12-3/TRBV12-4; J: TRBJ2-7; CDR3: CASSLGGGTYEQYF
V: TRBV4-1; J: TRBJ1-1; CDR3: CASSQTNQNTEAFF
V: TRBV29-1; J: TRBJ2-5; CDR3: CSVGVGGETQYF
V: TRBV7-8; J: TRBJ2-1; CDR3: CASSSLGQGWNEQFF
V: TRBV4-1; J: TRBJ2-5; CDR3: CASRQGLGLETQYF
V: TRBV4-1; J: TRBJ2-5; CDR3: CASSPSPGGKKETQYF
V: TRBV5-1; J: TRBJ2-3; CDR3: CASSPNTDTQYF
V: TRBV19; J: TRBJ1-5; CDR3: CASGRTISRSNQPQHF
V: TRBV29-1; J: TRBJ2-1; CDR3: CSAVGGYNEQFF
V: TRBV9; J: TRBJ1-2; CDR3: CASSETGGFGYTF
V: TRBV10-3; J: TRBJ2-1; CDR3: CAISEGVYNEQFF
V: TRBV5-6; J: TRBJ2-7; CDR3: CASSALSGQEAYEQYF
V: TRBV7-6; J: TRBJ1-5; CDR3: CASSRWGAGQPQHF
V: TRBV4-1; J: TRBJ2-1; CDR3: CASSPPPGTSGLRSSYNEQFF
V: TRBV4-3; J: TRBJ1-6; CDR3: CASSQDPGTNSPLHF
V: TRBV5-6; J: TRBJ2-3; CDR3: CASSSLLTDTQYF
V: TRBV6-5; J: TRBJ2-5; CDR3: CASSYSGGDQETQYF
V: TRBV10-3; J: TRBJ2-3; CDR3: CAISHPPDSTDTQYF
V: TRBV23-1; J: TRBJ2-1; CDR3: CASSQVTAANQVGYNEQFF
V: TRBV7-8; J: TRBJ2-1; CDR3: CASSPDSHNEQFF
V: TRBV9; J: TRBJ2-3; CDR3: CASSVGPGTSQLQYF
V: TRBV15; J: TRBJ2-2; CDR3: CATRIQGFPTGELFF
V: TRBV10-2; J: TRBJ2-1; CDR3: CASSDSNEQFF
V: TRBV3-1; J: TRBJ2-4; CDR3: CASSLGGSDIQYF
V: TRBV7-9; J: TRBJ2-1; CDR3: CASSLEGPRFPNEQFF
V: TRBV5-1; J: TRBJ1-2; CDR3: CASSPYQGARGYTF
V: TRBV12-3/TRBV12-4; J: TRBJ1-1; CDR3: CASTADRAGTEAFF
V: TRBV6-5; J: TRBJ2-1; CDR3: CASSTSGGTEQFF
V: TRBV10-3; J: TRBJ2-7; CDR3: CAISPGTDYEQYF
V: TRBV5-1; J: TRBJ2-1; CDR3: CDSSLIAGTDNEQFF
V: TRBV27; J: TRBJ2-3; CDR3: CASSLRRTDTQYF
V: TRBV27; J: TRBJ2-7; CDR3: CASTSPGTPIYEQYF
V: TRBV7-9; J: TRBJ2-5; CDR3: CASSLLRWTEEAAEQETQYF
V: TRBV27; J: TRBJ2-1; CDR3: CASRAGGTYNEQFF
V: TRBV6-5; J: TRBJ2-1; CDR3: CASIGGNEQFF
V: TRBV6-6; J: TRBJ2-5; CDR3: CASTSTGYQETQYF
V: TRBV6-5; J: TRBJ2-1; CDR3: CASGAGVDEQFF
V: TRBV15; J: TRBJ2-2; CDR3: CATSREAGGGELFF
V: TRBV5-1; J: TRBJ2-3; CDR3: CASSPGTASTDTQYF